This record covers a single TCR beta chain. A multiplex PCR was run with 60 Vbeta primers and 13 Jbeta primers. The assay was immunoSEQ multiplex PCR, and TCRdb's table has in-frame clones only and misses some. The sample records about 200,000 clones, more than 75% being singletons. This record comes from a study of cytomegalovirus exposure and HLA in healthy donors. V lost 3 bases and J lost 0, with 5 bases in between. The germline V gene encodes CDR1 MNHEY and CDR2 SMNVEV (reference sequence). The CDR3 is made up of 14 amino acids. The material sequenced was PBMCs. V is TRBV27 and J is TRBJ1-4; no clear D gene. The TCR comes from a woman aged 45-60 years in good health and CMV-seronegative. Here the CDR3 DNA reads TGTGCCAGCAGTTTGACTGCAACTAATGAAAAACTGTTTTTT. Amino acid sequence: CASSLTATNEKLFF.